Included here is one TCR beta chain sequence, with context. This specimen belongs to a study of CD8+CD57+ T cells in acquired aplastic anemia. V was trimmed by 5 bases and J by 1 base, leaving 13 bases between them. CDR1 and CDR2 from the germline V gene are LGHNT and FRNRAP. The CDR3 has 15 amino acids. The TCR beta profiling, which covered VDJ combination and CDR3 sequence, was carried out using genomic DNA as the template. TCRdb fed the reads into MiXCR, producing one record per CDR3 protein. The data contain hundreds of thousands of distinct CDR3 sequences, about 70% of them seen just once; the ten biggest clones take up approximately 3.8%.

The J gene is TRBJ2-3, the V gene TRBV12-5; D may be TRBD1 (6 bases). This sequence originates from a human donor in good health, serving as a control. Sequencing was performed on sorted CD4+, CD8+, or CD8+CD57+ T cells (not recorded which) from PBMCs. The CDR3 loop is CASGLRGLGTDTQYF. In nucleotides, the CDR3 is TGTGCTAGTGGTCTAAGGGGGTTAGGCACAGATACGCAGTATTTT.